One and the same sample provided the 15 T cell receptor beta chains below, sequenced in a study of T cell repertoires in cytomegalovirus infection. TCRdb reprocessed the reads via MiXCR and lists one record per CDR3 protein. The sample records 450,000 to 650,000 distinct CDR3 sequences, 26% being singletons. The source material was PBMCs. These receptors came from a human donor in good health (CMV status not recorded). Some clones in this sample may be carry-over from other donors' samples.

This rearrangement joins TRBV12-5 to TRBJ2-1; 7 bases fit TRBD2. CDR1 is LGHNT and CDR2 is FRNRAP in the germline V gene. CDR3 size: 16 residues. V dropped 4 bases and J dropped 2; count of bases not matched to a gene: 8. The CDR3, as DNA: TGTGCTAGTGGTTCCACGACTAGCCCTACCTACAATGAGCAGTTCTTC. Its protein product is CASGSTTSPTYNEQFF.

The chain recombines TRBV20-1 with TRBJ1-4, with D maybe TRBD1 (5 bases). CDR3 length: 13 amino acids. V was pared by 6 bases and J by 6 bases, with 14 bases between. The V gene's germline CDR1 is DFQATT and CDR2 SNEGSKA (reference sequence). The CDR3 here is CSANRQGDEKLFF. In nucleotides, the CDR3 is TGCAGTGCAAATCGGCAGGGCGATGAAAAACTGTTTTTT.

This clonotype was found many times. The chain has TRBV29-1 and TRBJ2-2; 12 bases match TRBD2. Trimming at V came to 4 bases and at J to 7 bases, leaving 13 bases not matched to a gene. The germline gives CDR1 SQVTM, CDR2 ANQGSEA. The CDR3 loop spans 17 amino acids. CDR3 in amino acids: CSVGERRLAGEGGELFF. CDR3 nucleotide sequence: TGCAGCGTTGGAGAGAGGAGACTAGCGGGAGAGGGCGGGGAGCTGTTTTTT.

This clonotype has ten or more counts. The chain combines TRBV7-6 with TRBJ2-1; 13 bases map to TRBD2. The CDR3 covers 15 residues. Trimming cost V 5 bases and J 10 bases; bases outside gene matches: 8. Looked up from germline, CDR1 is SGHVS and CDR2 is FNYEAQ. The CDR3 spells CASSQLAGGPLEQFF. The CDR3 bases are TGTGCCAGCAGCCAACTAGCGGGAGGGCCCCTAGAGCAGTTCTTC.

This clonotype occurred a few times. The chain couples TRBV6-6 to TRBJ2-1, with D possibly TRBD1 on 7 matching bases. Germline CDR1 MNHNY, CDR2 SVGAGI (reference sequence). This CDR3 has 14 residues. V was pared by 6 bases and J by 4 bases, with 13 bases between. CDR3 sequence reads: CASRAGGIYNEQFF. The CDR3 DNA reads TGTGCCAGCAGAGCAGGGGGGATATACAATGAGCAGTTCTTC.

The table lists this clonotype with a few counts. The CDR3 is CASSLALGREGNVNEQFF. The CDR3 bases are TGTGCCAGCAGCTTAGCCCTCGGGCGGGAGGGCAACGTGAATGAGCAGTTCTTC. The rearrangement links TRBV7-9 to TRBJ2-1, with 9 bases lining up with TRBD2. V lost 0 bases and J lost 7; bases outside the gene matches: 13. There are 18 residues in the CDR3. Germline V lookup: CDR1 SEHNR, CDR2 FQNEAQ (reference sequence).

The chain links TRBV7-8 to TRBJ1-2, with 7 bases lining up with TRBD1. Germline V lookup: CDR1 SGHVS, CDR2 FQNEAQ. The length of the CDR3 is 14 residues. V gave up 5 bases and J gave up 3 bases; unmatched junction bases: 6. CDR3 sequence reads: CASSTRTGDYGYTF. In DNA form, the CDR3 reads TGTGCCAGCAGCACCCGGACAGGAGACTATGGCTACACCTTC. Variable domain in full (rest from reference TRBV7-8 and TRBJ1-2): GAGVSQSPRYKVAKRGQDVALRCDPISGHVSLFWYQQALGQGPEFLTYFQNEAQLDKSGLPSDRFFAERPEGSVSTLKIQRTQQEDSAVYLCASSTRTGDYGYTFGSGTRLTVV.

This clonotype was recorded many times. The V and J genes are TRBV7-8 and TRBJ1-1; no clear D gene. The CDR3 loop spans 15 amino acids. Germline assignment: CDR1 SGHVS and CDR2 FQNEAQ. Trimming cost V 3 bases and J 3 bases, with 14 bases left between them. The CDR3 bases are TGTGCCAGCAGCTTCGGGATACGTTACGACACTGAAGCTTTCTTT. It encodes CASSFGIRYDTEAFF.

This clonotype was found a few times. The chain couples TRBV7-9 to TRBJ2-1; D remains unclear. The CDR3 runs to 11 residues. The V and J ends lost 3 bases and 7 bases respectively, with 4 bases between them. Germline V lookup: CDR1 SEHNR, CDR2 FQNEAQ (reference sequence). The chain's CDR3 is CASSFENEQFF. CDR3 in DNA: TGTGCCAGCAGCTTTGAGAATGAGCAGTTCTTC.

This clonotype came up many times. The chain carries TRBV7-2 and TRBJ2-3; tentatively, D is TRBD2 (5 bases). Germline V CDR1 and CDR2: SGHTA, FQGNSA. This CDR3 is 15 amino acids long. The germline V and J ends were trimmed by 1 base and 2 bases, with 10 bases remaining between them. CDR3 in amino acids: CASSLESGHTDTQYF. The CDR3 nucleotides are TGTGCCAGCAGCTTAGAGAGCGGCCACACAGATACGCAGTATTTT. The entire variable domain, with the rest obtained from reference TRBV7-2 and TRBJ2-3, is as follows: GAGVSQSPSNKVTEKGKDVELRCDPISGHTALYWYRQSLGQGLEFLIYFQGNSAPDKSGLPSDRFSAERTGGSVSTLTIQRTQQEDSAVYLCASSLESGHTDTQYFGPGTRLTVL.

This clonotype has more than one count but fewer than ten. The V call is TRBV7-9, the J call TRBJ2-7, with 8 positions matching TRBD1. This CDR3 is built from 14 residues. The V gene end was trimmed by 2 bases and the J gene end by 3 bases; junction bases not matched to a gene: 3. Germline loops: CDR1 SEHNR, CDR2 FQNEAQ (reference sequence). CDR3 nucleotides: TGTGCCAGCAGCTTAATGGACAGGGTCTACGAGCAGTACTTC. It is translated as CASSLMDRVYEQYF.

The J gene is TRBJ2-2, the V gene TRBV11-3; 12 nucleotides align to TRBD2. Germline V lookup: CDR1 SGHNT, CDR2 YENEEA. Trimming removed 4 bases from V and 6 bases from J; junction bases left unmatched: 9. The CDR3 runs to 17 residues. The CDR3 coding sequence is TGTGCCAGCAGCTCTCCTAGCGGGAGGGAAATGGCCGGGGAGCTGTTTTTT. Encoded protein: CASSSPSGREMAGELFF.

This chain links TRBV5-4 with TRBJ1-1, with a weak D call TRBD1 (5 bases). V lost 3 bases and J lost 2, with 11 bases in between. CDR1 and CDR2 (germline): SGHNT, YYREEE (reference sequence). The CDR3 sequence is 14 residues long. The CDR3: CASSSDQGNTEAFF. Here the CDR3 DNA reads TGTGCCAGCAGCTCCGATCAGGGTAACACTGAAGCTTTCTTT.

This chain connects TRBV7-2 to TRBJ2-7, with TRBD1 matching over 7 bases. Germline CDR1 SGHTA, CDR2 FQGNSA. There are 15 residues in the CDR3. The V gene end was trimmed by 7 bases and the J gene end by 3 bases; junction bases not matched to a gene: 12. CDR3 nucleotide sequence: TGTGCCAGCACCCAAAACGACAGGGCCTACTACGAGCAGTACTTC. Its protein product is CASTQNDRAYYEQYF.

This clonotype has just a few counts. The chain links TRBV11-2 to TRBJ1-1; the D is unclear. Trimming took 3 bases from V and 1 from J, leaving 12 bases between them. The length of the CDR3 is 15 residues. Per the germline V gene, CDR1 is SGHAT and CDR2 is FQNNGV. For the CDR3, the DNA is TGTGCCAGCAGCTTTCACCAGAACCCGAACACTGAAGCTTTCTTT. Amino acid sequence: CASSFHQNPNTEAFF.